This is a list of T cell receptor beta chains from one sample in a study of regulatory and conventional T cells in RAG deficiency. The method was immunoSEQ multiplex PCR; TCRdb's version includes in-frame clones alone and lacks a portion of them. This repertoire shows roughly 35,000 clones, 70% to 80% found once; its top ten account for around 3.4%. The same data also went into a second study, on regulatory T cells.

What was sequenced was CD4+ effector T cells sorted from blood. The receptors were gathered from a human donor in good health. The CDR3 runs from the conserved cysteine through the conserved F or W. D genes are given only for firm matches. Rows may omit the clone size; those that give it use once, few, many or a size class.

size: -; J: TRBJ1-2; D: -; V: TRBV29-1; CDR3: CSVEGGRDLKGGYTF; DNA: TGCAGCGTTGAAGGAGGGAGGGATCTGAAGGGTGGCTACACCTTC
size: few; J: TRBJ1-2; D: TRBD1; V: TRBV7-3; CDR3: CASSFNPGQGANGYTF; DNA: TGTGCCAGCAGCTTTAATCCGGGACAGGGAGCAAATGGCTACACCTTC
size: -; J: TRBJ1-3; D: -; V: TRBV28; CDR3: CASTPPISGNTIYF; DNA: TGTGCCAGCACGCCTCCGATCTCTGGAAACACCATATATTTT
size: few; J: TRBJ1-5; D: TRBD1; V: TRBV19; CDR3: CASTIGYRGLNQPQHF; DNA: TGTGCCAGTACCATAGGATACAGGGGGCTTAATCAGCCCCAGCATTTT
size: -; J: TRBJ2-5; D: -; V: TRBV7-3; CDR3: CASSVGQRETQYF; DNA: TGTGCCAGCAGCGTAGGGCAGAGGGAGACCCAGTACTTC
size: -; J: TRBJ1-3; D: -; V: TRBV9; CDR3: CASSGAGRGNTIYF; DNA: TGTGCCAGCAGCGGCGCGGGGAGAGGAAACACCATATATTTT
size: -; J: TRBJ2-7; D: -; V: TRBV9; CDR3: CASSVGATESYEQYF; DNA: TGTGCCAGCAGCGTTGGGGCGACAGAGTCCTACGAGCAGTACTTC
size: -; J: TRBJ2-4; D: TRBD2; V: TRBV19; CDR3: CATRDYTRGNIQYF; DNA: TGTGCCACCAGGGACTATACCCGGGGAAACATTCAGTACTTC
size: -; J: TRBJ2-7; D: -; V: TRBV6-6; CDR3: CASNQQRGVHEQYF; DNA: TGTGCCAGCAATCAACAGAGGGGCGTCCACGAGCAGTACTTC
size: -; J: TRBJ2-1; D: -; V: TRBV20-1; CDR3: CSASRNEQFF; DNA: TGCAGTGCTAGTAGAAATGAGCAGTTCTTC
size: -; J: TRBJ1-4; D: -; V: TRBV30; CDR3: CAGARSAHEKLFF; DNA: TGTGCTGGGGCTCGGTCAGCCCATGAAAAACTGTTTTTT
size: -; J: TRBJ1-6; D: -; V: TRBV10-3; CDR3: CAISEGAGNSPLHF; DNA: TGTGCCATCAGTGAGGGGGCTGGGAATTCACCCCTCCACTTT
size: -; J: TRBJ2-7; D: -; V: TRBV28; CDR3: CASTVAGSPYEQYF; DNA: TGTGCCAGCACCGTCGCCGGAAGTCCCTACGAGCAGTACTTC
size: -; J: TRBJ2-5; D: TRBD2; V: TRBV9; CDR3: CASSVDSGGAWNLETQYF; DNA: TGTGCCAGCAGCGTAGACAGCGGGGGGGCTTGGAACCTTGAGACCCAGTACTTC